This T cell receptor (beta chain) originates from a study of tumor-infiltrating lymphocytes in oesophageal squamous cell carcinoma. TCRdb re-analysed the PCR reads in MiXCR, keeping a single row per CDR3 protein. The sample lists over 15,000 distinct CDR3 sequences; 50% were seen once. The CDR3 consists of 15 residues. The sequencing input was esophageal tumor tissue. The sequence was collected from a male donor with esophageal squamous cell carcinoma. The chain combines TRBV12-3 or TRBV12-4 with TRBJ2-1; 9 bases align to TRBD2. The end of the DNA is better explained by TRBJ2-7, so the J call may be wrong. This CDR3 reads CASSFLAGAIYEQYF. DNA of the CDR3: TGTGCCAGCAGTTTCTTAGCGGGGGCTATCTACGAGCAGTACTTC.